This entry features one T cell receptor beta chain sequence. Its antigen is unknown. Base qualities are missing; no much larger clone stands one base away. Using the deep immunoSEQ assay, TCR CDR3 regions were amplified from genomic DNA by multiplex PCR. Extracted genomic DNA from each cell subset was spread evenly across all wells of several immunoSEQ 96-well plates, with each plate serving as a replicate. For sorted subsets, roughly 0.2 ug genomic DNA, equal to approximately 30,000 T cell genomes, was loaded into each replicate PCR. Purified libraries were measured with a Qubit 3.0 fluorometer, size-checked on a Bioanalyzer 2100, and measured again with the KAPA Library Quantification kit. A separate single-read 150-cycle Illumina NextSeq 550 flow cell was used to sequence each immunoSEQ 96-well plate. Per the original workflow: The immunoSEQ output contained only junctional sequences without quality scores, so filtering could not match that applied to full-length reads. Sequences were annotated with PyIR, a Python wrapper for IgBLAST v1.9, using IMGT germline references to assign V/J genes and CDR3. Reads with weak V/J assignments (E-value above 1e-6), missing CDR3, stop codons, out-of-frame junctions, or ambiguous translated residues were removed. V3J clonotypes were defined by identical inferred V gene, J gene, and CDR3 amino acid sequence. To compute the percentage overlap between repertoires, the number of shared unique clonotypes was divided by the size of the smaller repertoire. Richness of each repertoire was evaluated using RTK rarefaction, the Chao1 estimator, and Recon v2.1 estimates of unobserved clonotypes. Generation probabilities were computed with OLGA for all TCRbeta clonotypes obtained by the gDNA method from four donors. TCRdb obtained this table from immuneACCESS and retained in-frame rearrangements with V and J assigned. These tables miss some clones; where compared with another copy, unresolved V genes account for less than half of the shortfall, and the remainder is unexplained. V and J calls and clone size come straight from that table; D and trimming were deduced from the DNA. A total of approximately 840,000 clones appear in this sample, approximately 96% of them only once. Of the sample, less than 0.25% falls within the top ten clones.

These data are taken from a study of shared clonotypes between healthy human individuals (dated by TCRdb to the early 2020s). Notes on the research overall: Three men and a couple of women, aged 18 to 49 years, made up the cohort. For each donor, three plates each were used for CD4 naive and CD4 memory, two plates were used for CD8 naive, and one plate was used for CD8 memory. Per donor, leukapheresis produced somewhere between about 0.85 and 8.9 billion PBMCs. Different laboratories and diverse techniques were used to prepare libraries and sequence TCR repertoires, to increase sequencing depth and limit assay-specific biases. Blood TCR repertoires of about five healthy adults were deeply sequenced to estimate repertoire size and the extent of clonotype sharing between individuals. The paper's findings and limits, for the study overall: Sampling was limited to blood, and TCR repertoires in tissue likely differ from TCR repertoires in blood. Compared with non-shared clonotypes, clonotypes shared by all four sorted-subset donors had higher generation probabilities. Based on pairwise subsampling, the degree of clonotype sharing among donors was expected to be affected by sequencing depth. Larger estimated clonotype richness was generally found for naive subsets than for memory subsets. The genetic and exposure-history diversity represented was limited by the small number of donors. Sharing across several donors was observed for about 4.8% of naive CD4, under 4% of naive CD8, 2% to 2.5% of memory CD4, and about 0.4% of memory CD8 clonotypes. Rarefaction of sorted-subset datasets indicated incomplete sequencing despite the large sequencing depth.

For the CD8 naive samples, CD45RO-negative cells were positively selected for CCR7, yielding a CD45RA+CCR7+ population from which TemRA cells were excluded. Healthy HIV-negative adults with no recently reported acute infections or vaccinations were included as donors. Every donor was a Caucasian adult residing in Nashville, Tennessee, USA. Blood was obtained by leukapheresis, after which PBMCs were separated by Ficoll-Histopaque density gradient centrifugation and cryopreserved in liquid nitrogen vapor phase. Analytical flow cytometry was used to check the purity and quantity of each magnetically sorted T cell population. Each sorted fraction had its genomic DNA isolated and then quantified by UV absorbance on a Nanodrop 2000c. The sequenced material came from naive CD8+ T cells sorted from blood. The cell subset or site label, as the study defines it: CD45RA+CCR7+. This receptor was obtained from a man aged 25 to 45 in good health.

For the CDR3, the sequence is CASSPHQGGNGELFF. DNA sequence: TGTGCCAGCAGCCCCCATCAGGGTGGTAACGGGGAGCTGTTTTTT. The V and J genes are TRBV7-9 and TRBJ2-2; possibly the D gene is TRBD1, per 5 matching bases. In the germline V gene (reference sequence), CDR1 corresponds to SEHNR and CDR2 to FQNEAQ. The trim is 5 bases for V and 7 bases for J, with a gap of 17 bases between the germline ends. From cysteine to phenylalanine, the CDR3 is 15 amino acids long. This entry keeps only the CDR3 DNA: 45 bases, framed from base 1.